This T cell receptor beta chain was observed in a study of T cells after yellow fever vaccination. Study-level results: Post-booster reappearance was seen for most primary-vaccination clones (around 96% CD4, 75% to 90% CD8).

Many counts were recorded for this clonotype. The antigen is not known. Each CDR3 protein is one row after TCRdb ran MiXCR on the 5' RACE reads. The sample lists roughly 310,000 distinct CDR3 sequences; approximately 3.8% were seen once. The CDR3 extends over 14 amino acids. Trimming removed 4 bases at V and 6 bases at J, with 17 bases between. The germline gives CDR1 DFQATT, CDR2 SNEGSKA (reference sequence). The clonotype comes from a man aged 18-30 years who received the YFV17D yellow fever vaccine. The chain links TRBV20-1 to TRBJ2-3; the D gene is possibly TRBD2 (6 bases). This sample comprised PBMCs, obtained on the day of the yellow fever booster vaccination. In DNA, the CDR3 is TGCAGTGCTACGCGGGACTTCCAAACGGATACGCAGTATTTT. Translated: CSATRDFQTDTQYF.